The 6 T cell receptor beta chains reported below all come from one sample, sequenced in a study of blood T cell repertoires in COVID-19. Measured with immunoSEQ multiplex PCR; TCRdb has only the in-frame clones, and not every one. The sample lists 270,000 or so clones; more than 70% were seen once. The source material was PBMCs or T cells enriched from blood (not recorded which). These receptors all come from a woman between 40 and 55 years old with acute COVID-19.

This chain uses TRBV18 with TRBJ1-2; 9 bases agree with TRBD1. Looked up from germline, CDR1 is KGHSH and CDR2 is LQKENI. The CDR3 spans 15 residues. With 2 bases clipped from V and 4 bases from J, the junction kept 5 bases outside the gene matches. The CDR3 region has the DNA TGTGCCAGCTCACCAGGAACAGGGGGCGGCTATGGCTACACCTTC. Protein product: CASSPGTGGGYGYTF.

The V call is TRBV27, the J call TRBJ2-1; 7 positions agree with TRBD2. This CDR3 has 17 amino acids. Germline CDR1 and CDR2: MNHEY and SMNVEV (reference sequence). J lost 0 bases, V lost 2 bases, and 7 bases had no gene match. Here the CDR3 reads CASSLPPGGSSYNEQFF. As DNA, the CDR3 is TGTGCCAGCAGTTTACCCCCCGGGGGGAGCTCCTACAATGAGCAGTTCTTC.

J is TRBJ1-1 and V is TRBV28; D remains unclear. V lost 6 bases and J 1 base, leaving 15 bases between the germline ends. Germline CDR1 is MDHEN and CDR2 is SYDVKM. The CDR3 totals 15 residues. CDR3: CASSPSLRGNTEAFF. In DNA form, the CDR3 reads TGTGCCAGCAGCCCCAGCCTCCGGGGGAACACTGAAGCTTTCTTT.

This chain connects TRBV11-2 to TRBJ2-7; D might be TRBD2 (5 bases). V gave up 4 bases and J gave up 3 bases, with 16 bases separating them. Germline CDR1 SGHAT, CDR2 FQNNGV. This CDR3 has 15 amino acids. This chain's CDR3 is CASSWTPEPHYEQYF. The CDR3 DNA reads TGTGCCAGCAGCTGGACTCCTGAACCCCACTACGAGCAGTACTTC.

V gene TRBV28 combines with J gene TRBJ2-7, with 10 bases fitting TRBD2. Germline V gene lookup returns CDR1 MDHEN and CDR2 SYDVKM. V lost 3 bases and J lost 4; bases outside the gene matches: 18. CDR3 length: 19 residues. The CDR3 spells CASSFGGTSGNLTWYEQYV. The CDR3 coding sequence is TGTGCCAGCAGTTTTGGGGGTACTAGCGGGAATCTAACATGGTACGAGCAGTACGTC.

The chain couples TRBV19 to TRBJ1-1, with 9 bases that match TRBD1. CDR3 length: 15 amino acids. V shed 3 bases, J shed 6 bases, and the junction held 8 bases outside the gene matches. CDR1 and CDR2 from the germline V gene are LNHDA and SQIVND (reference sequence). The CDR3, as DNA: TGTGCCAGTAGTATTTGGGGACAGGGAGGTTCTGAAGCTTTCTTT. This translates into CASSIWGQGGSEAFF.